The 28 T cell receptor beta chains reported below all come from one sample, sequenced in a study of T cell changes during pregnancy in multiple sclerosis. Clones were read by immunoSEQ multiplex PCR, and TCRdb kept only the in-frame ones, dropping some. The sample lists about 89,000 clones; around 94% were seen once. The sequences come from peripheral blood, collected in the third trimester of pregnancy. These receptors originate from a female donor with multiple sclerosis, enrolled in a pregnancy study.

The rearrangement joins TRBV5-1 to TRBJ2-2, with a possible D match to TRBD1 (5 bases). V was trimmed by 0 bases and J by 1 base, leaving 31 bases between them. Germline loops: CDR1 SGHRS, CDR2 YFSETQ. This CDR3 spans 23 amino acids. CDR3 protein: CASSLGGVGVGILSKGNTGELFF. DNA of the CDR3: TGCGCCAGCAGCTTGGGGGGCGTCGGCGTGGGTATTTTATCGAAGGGGAACACCGGGGAGCTGTTTTTT.

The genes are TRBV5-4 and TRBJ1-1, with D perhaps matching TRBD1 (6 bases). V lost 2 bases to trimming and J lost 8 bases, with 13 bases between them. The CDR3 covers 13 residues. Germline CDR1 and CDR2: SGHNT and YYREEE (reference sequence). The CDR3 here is CASSFRGAGEAFF. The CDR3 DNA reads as TGTGCCAGCAGCTTCAGGGGCGCAGGCGAAGCTTTCTTT.

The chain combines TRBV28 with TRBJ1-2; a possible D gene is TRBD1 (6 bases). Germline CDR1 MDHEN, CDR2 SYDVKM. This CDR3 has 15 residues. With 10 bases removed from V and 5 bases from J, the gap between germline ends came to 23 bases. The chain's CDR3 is CAIMEGGSSGYGYTF. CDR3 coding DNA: TGTGCCATCATGGAGGGGGGGAGCTCGGGATATGGCTACACCTTC.

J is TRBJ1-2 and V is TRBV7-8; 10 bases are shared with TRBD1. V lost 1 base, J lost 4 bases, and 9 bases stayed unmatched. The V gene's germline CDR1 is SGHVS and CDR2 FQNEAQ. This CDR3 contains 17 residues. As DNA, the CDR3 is TGTGCCAGCAGCTTAGACCGCGGACAGGGGGTTATCTATGGCTACACCTTC. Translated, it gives CASSLDRGQGVIYGYTF.

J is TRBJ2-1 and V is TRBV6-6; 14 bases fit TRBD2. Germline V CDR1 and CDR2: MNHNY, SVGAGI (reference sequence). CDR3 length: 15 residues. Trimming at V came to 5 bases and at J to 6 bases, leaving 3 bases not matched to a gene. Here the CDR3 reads CASSTGLAGVNEQFF. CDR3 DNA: TGTGCCAGCAGTACGGGACTAGCGGGAGTCAATGAGCAGTTCTTC.

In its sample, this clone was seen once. The CDR3 spells CASSPTGGGNTEAFF. CDR3 nucleotide sequence: TGTGCCAGCAGTCCCACGGGGGGGGGCAACACTGAAGCTTTCTTT. J is TRBJ1-1 and V is TRBV6-6; tentative D call: TRBD1 (6 bases). This CDR3 has 15 amino acids. The V gene's germline CDR1 is MNHNY and CDR2 SVGAGI (reference sequence). V was cut by 5 bases and J by 2 bases, with 15 bases left in between.

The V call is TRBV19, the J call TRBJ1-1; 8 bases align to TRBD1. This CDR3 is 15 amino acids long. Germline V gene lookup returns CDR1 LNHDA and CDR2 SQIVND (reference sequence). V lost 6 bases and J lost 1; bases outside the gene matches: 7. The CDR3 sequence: CASSSPGTGNTEAFF. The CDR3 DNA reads TGTGCCAGTAGCTCGCCAGGGACAGGGAACACTGAAGCTTTCTTT.

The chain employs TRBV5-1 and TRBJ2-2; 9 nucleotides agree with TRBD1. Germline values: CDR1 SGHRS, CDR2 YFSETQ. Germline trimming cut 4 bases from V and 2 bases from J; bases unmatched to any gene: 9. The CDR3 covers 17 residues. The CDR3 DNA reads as TGCGCCAGCAGCGCCCCCGGGACAGGGCCAAACACCGGGGAGCTGTTTTTT. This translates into CASSAPGTGPNTGELFF.

The CDR3 DNA sequence: TGTGCCAGTAGTATGGGGAGTTACGAGCAGTACTTC. Translating gives CASSMGSYEQYF. J is TRBJ2-7 and V is TRBV19, with D perhaps TRBD2 (5 bases). Trimming cost V 3 bases and J 4 bases, with 7 bases left between them. Per germline, CDR1 LNHDA and CDR2 SQIVND (reference sequence). This CDR3 is built from 12 residues.

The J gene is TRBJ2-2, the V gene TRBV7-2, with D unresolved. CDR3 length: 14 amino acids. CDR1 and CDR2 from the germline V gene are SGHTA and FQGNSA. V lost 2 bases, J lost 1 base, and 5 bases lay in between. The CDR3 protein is CASSLRLNTGELFF. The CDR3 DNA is TGTGCCAGCAGCTTAAGACTGAACACCGGGGAGCTGTTTTTT.

The CDR3 bases are TGTGCCAGCAGCTTGAGTAGCGGGAGAGGAGAGACCCAGTACTTC. It specifies CASSLSSGRGETQYF. This sequence joins TRBV5-4 and TRBJ2-5; TRBD2 matches 9 bases. V trimming: 1 base; J trimming: 4 bases; junction bases outside the gene matches: 5. Germline V gene data show CDR1 as SGHNT and CDR2 as YYREEE (reference sequence). The CDR3 runs 15 residues.

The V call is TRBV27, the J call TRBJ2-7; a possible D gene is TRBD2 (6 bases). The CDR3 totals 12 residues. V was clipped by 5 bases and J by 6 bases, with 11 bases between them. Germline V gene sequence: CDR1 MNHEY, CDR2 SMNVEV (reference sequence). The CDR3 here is CASSAGGFEQYF. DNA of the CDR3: TGTGCCAGCAGTGCCGGGGGTTTCGAGCAGTACTTC.

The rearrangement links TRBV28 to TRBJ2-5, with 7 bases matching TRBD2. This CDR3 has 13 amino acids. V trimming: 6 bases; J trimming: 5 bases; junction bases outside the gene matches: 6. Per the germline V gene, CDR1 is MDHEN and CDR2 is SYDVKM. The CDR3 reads CASSTAGEETQYF. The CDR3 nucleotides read TGTGCCAGCAGCACGGCGGGAGAGGAGACCCAGTACTTC.

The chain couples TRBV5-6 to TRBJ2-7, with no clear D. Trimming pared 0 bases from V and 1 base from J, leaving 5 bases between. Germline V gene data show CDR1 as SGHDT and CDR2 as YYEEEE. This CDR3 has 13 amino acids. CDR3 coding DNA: TGTGCCAGCAGCTTGGACAAGTCCTACGAGCAGTACTTC. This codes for CASSLDKSYEQYF.

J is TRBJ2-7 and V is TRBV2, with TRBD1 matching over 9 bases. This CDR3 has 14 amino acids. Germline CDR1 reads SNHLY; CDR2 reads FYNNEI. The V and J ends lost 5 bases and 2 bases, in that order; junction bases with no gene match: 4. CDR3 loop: CASSYGQGTYEQYF. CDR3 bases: TGTGCCAGCAGTTACGGACAGGGGACCTACGAGCAGTACTTC.

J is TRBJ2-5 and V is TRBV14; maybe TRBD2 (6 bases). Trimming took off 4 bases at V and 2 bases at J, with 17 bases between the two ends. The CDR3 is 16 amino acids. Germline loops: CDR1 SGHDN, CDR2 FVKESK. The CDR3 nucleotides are TGTGCCAGCAGCCTAGGGACTTTCTGGGAGCAAGAGACCCAGTACTTC. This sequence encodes CASSLGTFWEQETQYF.

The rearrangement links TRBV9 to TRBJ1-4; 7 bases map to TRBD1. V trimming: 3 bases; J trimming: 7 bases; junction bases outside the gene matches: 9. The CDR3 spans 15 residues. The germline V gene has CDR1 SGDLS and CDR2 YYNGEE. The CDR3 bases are TGTGCCAGCAGCGAAAGGGGGCGGCCTGTTGAAAAACTGTTTTTT. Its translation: CASSERGRPVEKLFF.

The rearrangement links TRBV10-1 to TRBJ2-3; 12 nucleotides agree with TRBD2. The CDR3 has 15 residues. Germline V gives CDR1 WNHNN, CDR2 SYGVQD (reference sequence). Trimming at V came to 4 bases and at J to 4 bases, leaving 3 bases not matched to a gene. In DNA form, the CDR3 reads TGCGCCAGCAGTGGACTAGCGGGAGAGGCAGATACGCAGTATTTT. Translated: CASSGLAGEADTQYF.

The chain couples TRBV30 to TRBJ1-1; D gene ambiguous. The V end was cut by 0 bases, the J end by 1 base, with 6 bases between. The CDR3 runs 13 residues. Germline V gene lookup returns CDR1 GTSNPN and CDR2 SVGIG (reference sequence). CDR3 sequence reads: CAWSVTRNTEAFF. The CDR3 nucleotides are TGTGCCTGGAGTGTAACACGGAACACTGAAGCTTTCTTT. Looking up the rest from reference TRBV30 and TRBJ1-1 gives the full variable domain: SQTIHQWPATLVQPVGSPLSLECTVEGTSNPNLYWYRQAAGRGLQLLFYSVGIGQISSEVPQNLSASRPQDRQFILSSKKLLLSDSGFYLCAWSVTRNTEAFFGQGTRLTVV.

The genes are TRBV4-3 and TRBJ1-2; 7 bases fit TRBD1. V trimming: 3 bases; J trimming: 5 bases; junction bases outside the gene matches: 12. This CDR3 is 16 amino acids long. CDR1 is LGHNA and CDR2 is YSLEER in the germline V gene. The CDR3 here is CASSQETGYSGYGYTF. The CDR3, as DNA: TGCGCCAGCAGCCAGGAGACAGGGTATAGTGGGTATGGCTACACCTTC.

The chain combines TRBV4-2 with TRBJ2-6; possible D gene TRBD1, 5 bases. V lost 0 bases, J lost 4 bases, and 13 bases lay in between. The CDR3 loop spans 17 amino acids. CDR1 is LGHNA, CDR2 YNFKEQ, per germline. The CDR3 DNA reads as TGTGCCAGCAGCCAAGAGGGGCCAGGGAAAGGGGCCAACGTCCTGACTTTC. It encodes CASSQEGPGKGANVLTF.

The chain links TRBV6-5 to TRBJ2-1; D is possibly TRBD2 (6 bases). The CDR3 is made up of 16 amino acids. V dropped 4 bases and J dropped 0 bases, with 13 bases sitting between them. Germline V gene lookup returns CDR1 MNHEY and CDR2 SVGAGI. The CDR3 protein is CASSLAVPISYNEQFF. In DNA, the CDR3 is TGTGCCAGCAGTTTAGCGGTCCCCATCTCCTACAATGAGCAGTTCTTC.

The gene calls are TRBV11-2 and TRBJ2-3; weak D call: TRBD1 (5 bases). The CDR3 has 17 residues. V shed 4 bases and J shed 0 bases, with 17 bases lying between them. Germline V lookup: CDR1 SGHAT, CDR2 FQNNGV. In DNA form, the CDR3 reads TGTGCCAGCAGCTCCTACCCGACAGCCCCAAGCACAGATACGCAGTATTTT. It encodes CASSSYPTAPSTDTQYF. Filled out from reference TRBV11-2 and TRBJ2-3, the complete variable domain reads EAGVAQSPRYKIIEKRQSVAFWCNPISGHATLYWYQQILGQGPKLLIQFQNNGVVDDSQLPKDRFSAERLKGVDSTLKIQPAKLEDSAVYLCASSSYPTAPSTDTQYFGPGTRLTVL.

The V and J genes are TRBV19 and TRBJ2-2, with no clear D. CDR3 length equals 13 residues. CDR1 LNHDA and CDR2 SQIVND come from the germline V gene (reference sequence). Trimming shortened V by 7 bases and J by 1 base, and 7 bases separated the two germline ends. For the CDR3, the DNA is TGTGCCAGTAATTACGGGAACACCGGGGAGCTGTTTTTT. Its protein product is CASNYGNTGELFF.

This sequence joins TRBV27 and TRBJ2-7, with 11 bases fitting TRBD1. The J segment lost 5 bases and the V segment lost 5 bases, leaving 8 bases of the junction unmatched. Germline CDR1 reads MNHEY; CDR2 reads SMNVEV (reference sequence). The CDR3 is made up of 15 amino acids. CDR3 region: CASSARDRGDDEQYF. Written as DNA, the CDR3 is TGTGCCAGCAGTGCCCGGGACAGGGGGGACGACGAGCAGTACTTC.

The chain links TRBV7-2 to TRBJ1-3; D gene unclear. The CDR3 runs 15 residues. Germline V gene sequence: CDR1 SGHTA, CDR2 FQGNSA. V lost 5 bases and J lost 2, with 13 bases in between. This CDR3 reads CASSNYREPGNTIYF. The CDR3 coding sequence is TGTGCCAGCAGCAACTACCGGGAGCCTGGAAACACCATATATTTT.

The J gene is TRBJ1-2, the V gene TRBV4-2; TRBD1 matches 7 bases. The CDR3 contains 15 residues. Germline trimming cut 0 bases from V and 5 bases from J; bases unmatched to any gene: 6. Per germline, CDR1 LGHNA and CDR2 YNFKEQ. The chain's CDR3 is CASSQDGQGGYGYTF. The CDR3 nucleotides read TGTGCCAGCAGCCAAGATGGGCAGGGGGGTTATGGCTACACCTTC.

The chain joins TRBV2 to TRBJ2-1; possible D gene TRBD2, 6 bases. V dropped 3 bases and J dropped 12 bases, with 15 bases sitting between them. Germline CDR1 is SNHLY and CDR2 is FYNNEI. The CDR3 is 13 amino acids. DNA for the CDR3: TGTGCCAGCAGTGAGAGTAGCGGAAACGGGCAGTTCTTC. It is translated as CASSESSGNGQFF.